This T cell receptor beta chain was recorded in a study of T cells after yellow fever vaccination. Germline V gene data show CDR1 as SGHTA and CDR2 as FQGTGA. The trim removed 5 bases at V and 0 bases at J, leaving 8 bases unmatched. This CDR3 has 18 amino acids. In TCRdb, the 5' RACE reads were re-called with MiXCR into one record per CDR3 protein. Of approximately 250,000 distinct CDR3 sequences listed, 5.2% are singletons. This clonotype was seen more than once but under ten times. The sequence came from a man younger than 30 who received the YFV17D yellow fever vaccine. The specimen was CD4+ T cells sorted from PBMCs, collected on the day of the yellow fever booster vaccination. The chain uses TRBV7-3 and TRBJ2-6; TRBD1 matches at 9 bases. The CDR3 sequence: CASSRLGTGLSGANVLTF. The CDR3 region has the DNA TGTGCCAGCAGCCGTTTAGGGACAGGGCTCTCTGGGGCCAACGTCCTGACTTTC.